The sequence of this T cell receptor (beta chain) was determined in a study of Graves' ophthalmopathy and Graves' hyperthyroidism. Whole-study context: Peripheral blood was collected at initial diagnosis, before any treatment.

Amplifying from RNA transcripts, the study obtained TCR beta CDR3 regions. Investigators did first-round RT-PCR with HTBI primers, then second-round multiplex PCR. Each CDR3 protein is one row after TCRdb ran MiXCR on the multiplex PCR reads. The sample contains fewer than 600,000 distinct CDR3 sequences, roughly 14% of which appear only once. Trimming removed 5 bases at V and 5 bases at J, with 16 bases between. The CDR3 is made up of 15 amino acids. J is TRBJ1-3 and V is TRBV12-3 or TRBV12-4; D is unclear. The receptor's source is a woman younger than 45 with Graves' ophthalmopathy. The sample consisted of blood. CDR3 residues: CASSPPDRARNTIYF. CDR3 nucleotide sequence: TGTGCCAGCAGTCCCCCGGACCGAGCGAGAAACACCATATATTTT.